This T cell receptor beta chain was sequenced in a study of shared clonotypes between healthy human individuals. This clone has just one count. Its specificity is unknown. Generated by immunoSEQ multiplex PCR, the TCRdb table keeps only in-frame clones and is missing some. The data contain some 2,100,000 clones, around 95% of them singletons. Study-level findings and limits: Estimated richness was generally greater in naive than memory subsets. Naive CD4 clonotype sharing across a few donors was about 5.3%.

V lost 1 base to trimming and J lost 1 base; unmatched junction nucleotides: 3. Germline V CDR1 and CDR2: MGHDK, SYGVNS. CDR3 length: 16 amino acids. The clonotype originates from a man aged 18-30 years in good health. The chain has TRBV25-1 and TRBJ2-3, with 9 bases identical to TRBD2. Sequenced: naive CD4+ T cells sorted from blood. Subset given: CD45RA+ positively selected. CDR3 region: CASSEFGGGGTDTQYF. For the CDR3, the DNA is TGTGCCAGCAGTGAATTCGGCGGGGGGGGCACAGATACGCAGTATTTT.